Listed here is a single TCR beta chain. In the source study's methods: It was from reference gene primer amplification that nucleated cell counts were estimated. Repertoires were generated with immunoSEQ multiplex PCR, while TCRdb's copy carries only in-frame clones and drops some. That table furnishes V, J and clone size, whereas the DNA furnished D and trimming. The table lists 200,000 to 250,000 clones, around 89% of them singletons. Adults between roughly 18 and 100 years of age took part from 24 US areas. This sample is part of a study of blood T cell repertoires in COVID-19. Looking at the study overall: The United States, Italy and Spain were the sources of the acute and convalescent COVID-19 samples.

The length of the CDR3 is 14 residues. Germline V gene data show CDR1 as LNHDA and CDR2 as SQIVND (reference sequence). Trimming left V 6 bases short and J 0 bases short, with 12 bases between. The chain links TRBV19 to TRBJ2-7; perhaps TRBD2 as D (5 bases). Material: PBMCs or T cells enriched from blood (not recorded which). This clonotype was obtained from a man aged 50 to 60 who had been exposed to COVID-19. CDR3 amino acids: CASREAMSSYEQYF. The CDR3, as DNA: TGTGCCAGTAGGGAGGCGATGAGCTCCTACGAGCAGTACTTC.